A selection of T cell receptor beta chains follows, all from one sample in a study of cytomegalovirus exposure and HLA in healthy donors. Generated by immunoSEQ multiplex PCR, the TCRdb table keeps only in-frame clones and is missing some. The sample records about 190,000 clones, over 80% being singletons. Sample: PBMCs. These receptor sequences come from a middle-aged man in good health and CMV-seropositive. Both conserved end residues are part of each CDR3. Fields, in order: D gene, J gene, V gene, clone size, CDR3 DNA, CDR3 protein. The D gene is left open where the match is weak. Clone size, where shown, is once, few, many, or a class for clones that have expanded.

>NA|TRBJ2-3|TRBV9|NA
TGTGCCAGCAGCACCGGACGGACCCCGGGGGATACGCAGTATTTT
CASSTGRTPGDTQYF
>TRBD2|TRBJ2-7|TRBV5-6|NA
TGTGCCAGCAGCTTGACTAGCGGGGTCTCCTACGAGCAGTACTTC
CASSLTSGVSYEQYF
>NA|TRBJ2-7|TRBV5-8|few
TGTGCCAGCAGCTTGGTCTCCGAGCAGTACTTC
CASSLVSEQYF
>NA|TRBJ2-7|TRBV30|NA
TGTGCCTGGAGTGCCGGGGATCGCGAGCAGTACTTC
CAWSAGDREQYF
>NA|TRBJ2-5|TRBV28|NA
TGTGCCAGCAGAACAACGGGGATCGAGACCCAGTACTTC
CASRTTGIETQYF
>TRBD1|TRBJ1-1|TRBV5-1|NA
TGCGCCAGCAGCTCAGATCCAGGGGGCTGGGCTTTCTTT
CASSSDPGGWAFF
>NA|TRBJ2-7|TRBV5-1|NA
TGCGCCAGCAGCTTTGGAGGCCGGTCCTACGAGCAGTACTTC
CASSFGGRSYEQYF
>NA|TRBJ2-7|TRBV9|NA
TGTGCCAGCAGCGTAGAAGGGTCGGGATCCTACGAGCAGTACTTC
CASSVEGSGSYEQYF
>TRBD2|TRBJ2-7|TRBV7-4|NA
TGTGCCAGCAGCCCGCGGGGACTAGCGGGGGCCGCCTACGAGCAGTACTTC
CASSPRGLAGAAYEQYF
>TRBD1|TRBJ2-3|TRBV7-6|NA
TGTGCCAGCAGCTTAGGGCCGGGGACAGGGACCACAGATACGCAGTATTTT
CASSLGPGTGTTDTQYF
>NA|TRBJ2-7|TRBV2|NA
TGTGCCAGCAGTCCAGACCCAAGGGGGTACGAGCAGTACTTC
CASSPDPRGYEQYF
>NA|TRBJ2-7|TRBV4-3|NA
TGCGCCAGCAGCCAAGTGGTGAACGGCTACGAGCAGTACTTC
CASSQVVNGYEQYF
>NA|TRBJ2-1|TRBV7-2|few
TGTGCCAGCAGCTTAGTGCTTGCCAGGAAGCAGTTCTTC
CASSLVLARKQFF
>TRBD1|TRBJ1-6|TRBV7-9|NA
TGTGCCAGCAGGTGGACAGGAGATTATAATTCACCCCTCCACTTT
CASRWTGDYNSPLHF
>NA|TRBJ2-1|TRBV7-6|few
TGTGCCAGCAGCCGGTATTGGGGGACATACAATGAGCAGTTCTTC
CASSRYWGTYNEQFF
>TRBD1|TRBJ1-5|TRBV7-9|NA
TGTGCCAGCAGCTTCGGGACAGGGCGCAATCAGCCCCAGCATTTT
CASSFGTGRNQPQHF
>NA|TRBJ2-2|TRBV27|NA
TGTGCCAGCAGTGCACTAGCCTCCGGGGAGCTGTTTTTT
CASSALASGELFF
>NA|TRBJ1-6|TRBV11-2|NA
TGTGCCAGCAGCTTAGGGGCCGGGGGATCGGCTAATTCACCCCTCCACTTT
CASSLGAGGSANSPLHF
>NA|TRBJ1-1|TRBV6-6|few
TGTGCCAGCAGTGACAGGAACACTGAAGCTTTCTTT
CASSDRNTEAFF
>NA|TRBJ2-2|TRBV27|NA
TGTGCCAGCAGTTTAGGGGGGTCCGCACGGGAGCTGTTTTTT
CASSLGGSARELFF
>NA|TRBJ2-5|TRBV5-1|few
TGCGCCAGCAGCCGGGACAACCAAGAGACCCAGTACTTC
CASSRDNQETQYF
>TRBD1|TRBJ2-1|TRBV7-9|NA
TGTGCCAGCAGCTCCGGGACAGGGGGTTTTGATGAGCAGTTCTTC
CASSSGTGGFDEQFF
>TRBD1|TRBJ2-5|TRBV9|NA
TGTGCCAGCAGCCCATGGGACAGCCAAGAGACCCAGTACTTC
CASSPWDSQETQYF
>NA|TRBJ2-3|TRBV7-8|few
TGTGCCAGCAGCTTAGCGGGGCCGTCGTCAGTCGGTATCACAGATACGCAGTATTTT
CASSLAGPSSVGITDTQYF
>TRBD1|TRBJ2-7|TRBV7-2|NA
TGTGCCAGCAGCCACAGCGGGACAGGGGTTTACGAGCAGTACTTC
CASSHSGTGVYEQYF
>TRBD2|TRBJ2-5|TRBV7-2|NA
TGTGCCAGCAGCCCGGGACTAGCGGGGTATGAGCAGTACTTC
CASSPGLAGYEQYF
>TRBD1|TRBJ2-7|TRBV5-1|NA
TGCGCCAGCAGCTTGGAAGGGACAGGGGCTTACGAGCAGTACTTC
CASSLEGTGAYEQYF
>TRBD2|TRBJ2-4|TRBV6-5|NA
TGTGCCAGCAGTTACTCCACGGGGGGCAAAAACATTCAGTACTTC
CASSYSTGGKNIQYF
>NA|TRBJ1-2|TRBV7-8|NA
TGTGCCAGCAGCTTAGGGGTCATAAGGGCGGGTGGCTACACCTTC
CASSLGVIRAGGYTF
>NA|TRBJ2-5|TRBV15|NA
TGTGCCACCAGCAGGGCGGGGTACCAAGAGACCCAGTACTTC
CATSRAGYQETQYF
>NA|TRBJ2-7|TRBV30|NA
TGTGCCTGGACAAGAGTCACCGAGCAGTACTTC
CAWTRVTEQYF
>TRBD1|TRBJ1-4|TRBV5-5|medium-sized
TGTGCCAGCAGCCCGGACAGGGGAGGAGAAAAACTGTTTTTT
CASSPDRGGEKLFF
>TRBD1|TRBJ1-3|TRBV2|NA
TGTGCCAGCCGCATGGACAGGGCTGGAAACACCATATATTTT
CASRMDRAGNTIYF
>NA|TRBJ2-7|TRBV7-8|NA
TGTGCCAGCAGCGTTACTAGGATCGCCGAGCAGTACTTC
CASSVTRIAEQYF
>TRBD1|TRBJ1-4|TRBV6-6|NA
TGTGCCAGCAGTTCCGACGACAGGGTCGGCGAAAAACTGTTTTTT
CASSSDDRVGEKLFF
>NA|TRBJ2-7|TRBV28|NA
TGTGCCAGCAGTCCCAACAGGAACGAGCAGTACTTC
CASSPNRNEQYF
>NA|TRBJ1-6|TRBV9|NA
TGTGCCAGCAGCGTAGGTGGCGCGGACTTGAATAATTCACCCCTCCACTTT
CASSVGGADLNNSPLHF
>TRBD1|TRBJ2-1|TRBV4-3|NA
TGCGCCAGCAGCCGAGAAAGGCGGGCGGGACAGGGGTTATATGAGCAGTTCTTC
CASSRERRAGQGLYEQFF
>TRBD1|TRBJ1-1|TRBV30|NA
TGTGCCCAAGACAGGGGGTCGGTGGGGAACACTGAAGCTTTCTTT
CAQDRGSVGNTEAFF
>NA|TRBJ1-2|TRBV19|NA
TGTGCCAGTAGTCGCGCTTCGGACATCGGGTATGGCTACACCTTC
CASSRASDIGYGYTF
>NA|TRBJ2-5|TRBV28|NA
TGTGCCAGCAGTTTATATATATGGGTCGACACGAGTGTTGAAGAGACCCAGTACTTC
CASSLYIWVDTSVEETQYF
>NA|TRBJ2-2|TRBV6-1|once
TGTGCCAGCAGCTGGACAGGGAGGGGGGCCGGGGAGCTGTTTTTT
CASSWTGRGAGELFF
>NA|TRBJ1-5|TRBV19|NA
TGTGCCAGTAGTATAGCCTTAGGGGAGGCCCAGCATTTT
CASSIALGEAQHF
>TRBD1|TRBJ1-2|TRBV19|NA
TGTGCCAGTAGTAGACAGGGGCGAGGGGACTATGGCTACACCTTC
CASSRQGRGDYGYTF
>TRBD1|TRBJ1-2|TRBV28|NA
TGTGCCAGCAGTCTAGGGGGCGCGTCCTATGGCTACACCTTC
CASSLGGASYGYTF
>NA|TRBJ2-7|TRBV27|NA
TGTGCCAGCAGTTTCAACAGGGCCCACGAGCAGTACTTC
CASSFNRAHEQYF
>NA|TRBJ2-7|TRBV29-1|NA
TGCAGCGCTAGAGGGGACAAATGGGGCGAGCAGTACTTC
CSARGDKWGEQYF
>TRBD1|TRBJ1-6|TRBV7-9|NA
TGTGCCATAGGACAGGGAAATTCACCCCTCCACTTT
CAIGQGNSPLHF
>TRBD1|TRBJ1-5|TRBV15|NA
TGTGCCACCAGCAGAGTAGGGGGACAGGGAGGTCAGCCCCAGCATTTT
CATSRVGGQGGQPQHF
>NA|TRBJ1-6|TRBV4-3|NA
TGCGCCAGCAGCCTGGAGCGAATTCCTAATTCACCCCTCCACTTT
CASSLERIPNSPLHF
>NA|TRBJ2-1|TRBV29-1|NA
TGCAGCGTTGAAGGGGGCGGGGGCGCGTGGTCCTACAATGAGCAGTTCTTC
CSVEGGGGAWSYNEQFF
>TRBD2|TRBJ2-2|TRBV7-2|NA
TGTGCCAGCAGCCTTAGCGGGGTGGCCGGGGAGCTGTTTTTT
CASSLSGVAGELFF
>TRBD2|TRBJ2-3|TRBV9|NA
TGTGCCAGCGGAAGCGGGGGGCCGGCGGATACGCAGTATTTT
CASGSGGPADTQYF
>NA|TRBJ2-7|TRBV2|NA
TGTGCCACCACGGGCGGGGTAATCTACGAGCAGTACTTC
CATTGGVIYEQYF
>TRBD2|TRBJ2-7|TRBV27|once
TGTGCCAGCAGTTTACTGACTAGCGGGGGGCAATACGAGCAGTACTTC
CASSLLTSGGQYEQYF
>NA|TRBJ2-5|TRBV6-6|NA
TGTGCCAGCAGCCCGATCGGGGGAAGGGAGACCCAGTACTTC
CASSPIGGRETQYF
>TRBD2|TRBJ2-7|TRBV11-2|few
TGTGCCAGCAGCTTCTCGCGGGGGGGCCACGAGCAGTACTTC
CASSFSRGGHEQYF